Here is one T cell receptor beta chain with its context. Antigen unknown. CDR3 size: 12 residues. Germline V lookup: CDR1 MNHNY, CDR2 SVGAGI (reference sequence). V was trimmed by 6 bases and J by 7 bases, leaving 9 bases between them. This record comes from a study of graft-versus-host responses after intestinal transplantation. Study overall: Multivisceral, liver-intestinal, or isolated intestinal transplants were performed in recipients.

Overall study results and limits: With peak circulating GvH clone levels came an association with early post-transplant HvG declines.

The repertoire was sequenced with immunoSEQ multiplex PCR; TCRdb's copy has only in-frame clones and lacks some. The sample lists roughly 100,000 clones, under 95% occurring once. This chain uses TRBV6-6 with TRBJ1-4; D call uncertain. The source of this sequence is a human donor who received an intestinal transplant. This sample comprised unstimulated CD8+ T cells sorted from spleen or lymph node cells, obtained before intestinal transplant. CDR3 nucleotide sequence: TGTGCCAGCAGGCCCGACGGTGAAAAACTGTTTTTT. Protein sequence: CASRPDGEKLFF.